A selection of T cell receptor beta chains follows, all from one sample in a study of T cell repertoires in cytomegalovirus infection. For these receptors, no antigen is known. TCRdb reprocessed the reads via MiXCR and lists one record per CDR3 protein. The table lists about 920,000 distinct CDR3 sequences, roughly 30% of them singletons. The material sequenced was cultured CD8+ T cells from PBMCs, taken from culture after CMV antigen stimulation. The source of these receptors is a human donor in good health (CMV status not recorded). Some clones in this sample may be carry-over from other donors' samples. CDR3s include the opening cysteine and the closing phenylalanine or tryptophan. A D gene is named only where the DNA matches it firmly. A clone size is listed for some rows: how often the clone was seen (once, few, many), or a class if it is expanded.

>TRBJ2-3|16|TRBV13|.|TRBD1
TGTGCCAGCAGCTTAGCTGGGACAGGGGTCCTGGATACGCAGTATTTT
CASSLAGTGVLDTQYF
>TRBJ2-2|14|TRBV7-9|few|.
TGTGCCAGCAGCCGGACAGAGAACACCGGGGAGCTGTTTTTT
CASSRTENTGELFF
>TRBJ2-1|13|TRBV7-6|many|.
TGTGCCAGCAGCTTAGAACAGGGATATGAGCAGTTCTTC
CASSLEQGYEQFF
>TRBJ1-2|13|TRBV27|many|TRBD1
TGTGCCAGCAGCGGGACAGCTAACTATGGCTACACCTTC
CASSGTANYGYTF
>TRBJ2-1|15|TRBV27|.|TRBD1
TGTGCCAGCAGTTTGTCCTATGGGACAGTGAATGAGCAGTTCTTC
CASSLSYGTVNEQFF
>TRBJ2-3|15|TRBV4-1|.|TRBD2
TGCGCCAGCAGCCAGGGACTAGGAGGGACAGATACGCAGTATTTT
CASSQGLGGTDTQYF
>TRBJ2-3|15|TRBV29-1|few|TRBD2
TGCAGCGTTGAAGAACTAGCGGGAAGCACAGATACGCAGTATTTT
CSVEELAGSTDTQYF
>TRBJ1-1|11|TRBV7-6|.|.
TGTGCCAGCAATCCAAGCGGTGAAGCTTTCTTT
CASNPSGEAFF
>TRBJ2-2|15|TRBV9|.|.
TGTGCCAGCAGCTTTACCGGGACAAACACCGGGGAGCTGTTTTTT
CASSFTGTNTGELFF
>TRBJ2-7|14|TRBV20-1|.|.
TGCAGTGTCTTGGACACGGACCCTTCCTACGAGCAGTACTTC
CSVLDTDPSYEQYF
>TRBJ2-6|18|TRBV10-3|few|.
TGTGCCATCAGTGGTTTGACAAGAGGATCTCGCGGGGCCAACGTCCTGACTTTC
CAISGLTRGSRGANVLTF
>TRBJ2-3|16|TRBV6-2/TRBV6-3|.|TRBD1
TGTGCCAGCAGGGCCGGGACAGGGGGGGTTACAGATACGCAGTATTTT
CASRAGTGGVTDTQYF
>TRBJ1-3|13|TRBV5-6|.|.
TGTGCCAGCAGTATGGGCACCGGAAACACCATATATTTT
CASSMGTGNTIYF
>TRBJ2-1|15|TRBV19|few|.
TGTGCCAGTACGTCAGACAGTTTTGCGATGGATGAGCAGTTCTTC
CASTSDSFAMDEQFF
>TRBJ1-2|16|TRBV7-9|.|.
TGTGCCAGCAGCTTAGGGGACGGTGGCATTCTCTATGGCTACACCTTC
CASSLGDGGILYGYTF
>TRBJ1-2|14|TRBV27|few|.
TGTGCCAGCAGTTTATCAGAAGATCACTATGGCTACACCTTC
CASSLSEDHYGYTF
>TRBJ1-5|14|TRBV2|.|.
TGTGCCAGCAGTGGACCAAAAGGCAATCAGCCCCAGCATTTT
CASSGPKGNQPQHF
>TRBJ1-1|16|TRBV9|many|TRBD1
TGTGCCAGCAGCGCTAAAATGACAGGGGGAGGCACTGAAGCTTTCTTT
CASSAKMTGGGTEAFF
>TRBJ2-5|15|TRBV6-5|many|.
TGTGCCAGCAGTTACTTAGAGGGACTTCAAGAGACCCAGTACTTC
CASSYLEGLQETQYF
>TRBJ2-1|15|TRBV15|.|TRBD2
TGTGCCACCAGCAGAGATTCGGGACTAGCGAATGAGCAGTTCTTC
CATSRDSGLANEQFF
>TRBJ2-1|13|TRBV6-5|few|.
TGTGCCAGCAGTTACTCGGCGGGGAGTGAGCAGTTCTTC
CASSYSAGSEQFF
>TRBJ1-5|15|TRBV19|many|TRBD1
TGTGCCACTCGGGGGGGACAGGGGGTACATCAGCCCCAGCATTTT
CATRGGQGVHQPQHF
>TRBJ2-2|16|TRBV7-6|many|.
TGTGCCAGCAGCTTAGGCGGGACATTCTCAACCGGGGAGCTGTTTTTT
CASSLGGTFSTGELFF
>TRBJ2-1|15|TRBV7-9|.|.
TGTGCCAGCAGCTTAGCGGCAGGTTCCTACAATGAGCAGTTCTTC
CASSLAAGSYNEQFF
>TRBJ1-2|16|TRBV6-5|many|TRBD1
TGTGCCAGCAGTTACTCGAGACAGGGAAGGGGCTATGGCTACACCTTC
CASSYSRQGRGYGYTF
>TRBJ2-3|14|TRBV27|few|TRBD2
TGTGCCAGCAGTTTCACACCCCCGGGGGGGGAGCAGTATTTT
CASSFTPPGGEQYF
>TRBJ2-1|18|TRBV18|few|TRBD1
TGTGCCAGCTCACCAACAAAGGATTGGTCCAGGGGGAAAAATGAGCAGTTCTTC
CASSPTKDWSRGKNEQFF